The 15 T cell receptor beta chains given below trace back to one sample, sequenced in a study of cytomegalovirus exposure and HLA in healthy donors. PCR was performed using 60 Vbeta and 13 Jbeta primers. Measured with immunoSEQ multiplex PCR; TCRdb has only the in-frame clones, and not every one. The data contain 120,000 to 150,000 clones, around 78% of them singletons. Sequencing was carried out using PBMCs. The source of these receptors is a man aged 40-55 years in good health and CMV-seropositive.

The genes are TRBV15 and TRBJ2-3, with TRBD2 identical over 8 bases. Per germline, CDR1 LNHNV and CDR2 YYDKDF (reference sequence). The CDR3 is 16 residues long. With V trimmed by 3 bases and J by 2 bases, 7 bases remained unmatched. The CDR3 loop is CATSSLTSVNTDTQYF. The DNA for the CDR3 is TGTGCCACCAGCAGCCTGACTAGCGTAAACACAGATACGCAGTATTTT.

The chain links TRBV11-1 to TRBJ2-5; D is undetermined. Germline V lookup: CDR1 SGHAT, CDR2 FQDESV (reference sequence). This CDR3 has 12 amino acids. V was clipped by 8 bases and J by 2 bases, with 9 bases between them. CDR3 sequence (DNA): TGTGCCAGCGCGAGGCCTCAAGAGACCCAGTACTTC. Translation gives CASARPQETQYF.

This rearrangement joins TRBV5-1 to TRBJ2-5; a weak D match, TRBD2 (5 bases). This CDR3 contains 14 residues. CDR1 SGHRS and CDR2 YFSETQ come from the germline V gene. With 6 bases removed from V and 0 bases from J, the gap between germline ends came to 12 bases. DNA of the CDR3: TGCGCCAGCACACTTTCGGGGAACCAAGAGACCCAGTACTTC. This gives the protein CASTLSGNQETQYF.

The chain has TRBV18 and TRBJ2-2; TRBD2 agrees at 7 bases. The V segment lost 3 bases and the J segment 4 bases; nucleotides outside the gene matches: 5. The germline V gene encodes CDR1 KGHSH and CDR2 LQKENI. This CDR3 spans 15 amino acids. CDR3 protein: CASSPSSGGTGELFF. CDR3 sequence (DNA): TGTGCCAGCTCACCGTCTAGCGGAGGCACCGGGGAGCTGTTTTTT.

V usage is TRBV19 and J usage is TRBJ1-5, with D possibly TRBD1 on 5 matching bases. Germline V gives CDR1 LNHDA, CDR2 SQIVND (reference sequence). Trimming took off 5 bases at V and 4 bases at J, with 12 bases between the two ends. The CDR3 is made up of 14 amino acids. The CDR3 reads CASSWEGLNQPQHF. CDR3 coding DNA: TGTGCCAGTAGTTGGGAGGGGCTTAATCAGCCCCAGCATTTT.

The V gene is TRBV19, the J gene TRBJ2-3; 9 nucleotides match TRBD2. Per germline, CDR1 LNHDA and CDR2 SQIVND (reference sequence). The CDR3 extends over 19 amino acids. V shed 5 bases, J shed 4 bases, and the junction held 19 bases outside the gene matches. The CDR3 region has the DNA TGTGCCAGTAGTCCTGCTATAGCGGGAGTAGGCCGGGGCGCAGATACGCAGTATTTT. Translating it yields CASSPAIAGVGRGADTQYF.

The CDR3 is CASSMQGTDTQYF. CDR3 DNA sequence: TGTGCCAGTAGTATGCAGGGTACAGATACGCAGTATTTT. The chain combines TRBV19 with TRBJ2-3; TRBD1 is a possible D gene (5 bases). The length of the CDR3 is 13 residues. Trimming removed 3 bases from V and 3 bases from J, with 7 bases in between. CDR1 and CDR2 (germline): LNHDA, SQIVND (reference sequence).

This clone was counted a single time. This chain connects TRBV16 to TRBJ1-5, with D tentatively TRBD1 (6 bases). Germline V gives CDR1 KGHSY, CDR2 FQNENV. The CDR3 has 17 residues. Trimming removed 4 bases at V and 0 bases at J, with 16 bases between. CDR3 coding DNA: TGTGCCAGCAGCCCCCCCACTAGGGGGACTAGCAATCAGCCCCAGCATTTT. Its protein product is CASSPPTRGTSNQPQHF. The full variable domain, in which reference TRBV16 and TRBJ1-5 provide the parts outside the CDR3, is GEEVAQTPKHLVRGEGQKAKLYCAPIKGHSYVFWYQQVLKNEFKFLISFQNENVFDETGMPKERFSAKCLPNSPCSLEIQATKLEDSAVYFCASSPPTRGTSNQPQHFGDGTRLSIL.

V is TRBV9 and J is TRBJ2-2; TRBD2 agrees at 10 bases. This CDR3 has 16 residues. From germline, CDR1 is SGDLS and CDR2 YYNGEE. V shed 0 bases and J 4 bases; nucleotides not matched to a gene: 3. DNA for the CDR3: TGTGCCAGCAGCGTAGTGTCTAGCGGGGGCACCGGGGAGCTGTTTTTT. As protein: CASSVVSSGGTGELFF.

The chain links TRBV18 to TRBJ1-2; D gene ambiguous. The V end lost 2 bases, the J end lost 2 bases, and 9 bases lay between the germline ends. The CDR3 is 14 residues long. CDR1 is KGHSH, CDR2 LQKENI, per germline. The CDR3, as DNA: TGTGCCAGCTCACCAGAGGGCGGGAACTATGGCTACACCTTC. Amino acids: CASSPEGGNYGYTF.

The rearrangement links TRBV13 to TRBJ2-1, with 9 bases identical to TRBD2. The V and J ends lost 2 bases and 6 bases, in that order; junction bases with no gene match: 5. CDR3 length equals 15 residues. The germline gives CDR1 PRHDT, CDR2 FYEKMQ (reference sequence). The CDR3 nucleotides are TGTGCCAGCAGCTTAACTGGACTAGCGCGCAATGAGCAGTTCTTC. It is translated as CASSLTGLARNEQFF.

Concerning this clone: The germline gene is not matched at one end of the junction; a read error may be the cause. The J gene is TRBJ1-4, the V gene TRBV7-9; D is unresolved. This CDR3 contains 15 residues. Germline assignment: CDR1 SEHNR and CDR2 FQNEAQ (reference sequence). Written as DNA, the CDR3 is TGTTCCAGCAGTTCACAACAGACAACTAATGAAAAACTGTTTTTT. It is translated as CSSSSQQTTNEKLFF.

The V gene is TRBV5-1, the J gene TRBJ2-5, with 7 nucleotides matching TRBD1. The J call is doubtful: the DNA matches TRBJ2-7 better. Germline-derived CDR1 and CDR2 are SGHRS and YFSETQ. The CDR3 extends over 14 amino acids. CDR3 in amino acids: CASSPTAQGNEQYF. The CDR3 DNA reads TGCGCCAGCAGCCCAACGGCACAGGGGAACGAGCAGTACTTC.

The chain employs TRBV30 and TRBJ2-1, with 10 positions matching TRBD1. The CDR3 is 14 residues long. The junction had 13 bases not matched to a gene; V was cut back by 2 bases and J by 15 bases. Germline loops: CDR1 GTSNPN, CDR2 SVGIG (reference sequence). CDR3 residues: CAWSRDRGFLGGFF. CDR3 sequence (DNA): TGTGCCTGGAGTCGGGACAGGGGCTTCCTCGGAGGGTTCTTC.

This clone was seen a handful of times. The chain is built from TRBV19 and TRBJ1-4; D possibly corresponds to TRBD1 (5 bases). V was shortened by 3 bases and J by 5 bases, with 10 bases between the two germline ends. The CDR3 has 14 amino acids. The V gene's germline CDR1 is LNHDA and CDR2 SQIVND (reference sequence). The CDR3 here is CASSMGQLNEKLFF. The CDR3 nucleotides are TGTGCCAGTAGTATGGGGCAGCTGAATGAAAAACTGTTTTTT.